A single sample is the source of the 5 T cell receptor beta chains below, sequenced in a study of beta chain features in type 1 diabetes. General study points: Among all four CD4+ subsets, Type 1 diabetes patients had TCRB CDR3s that were moderately but significantly shorter.

For these TCRs, the target antigens are not known. Sequenced material consisted of expressed TCRB transcripts (all of the isolated RNA was reverse transcribed). Only in-frame clones appear in the TCRdb table, and some are missing; sequencing was by immunoSEQ multiplex PCR. The sample records 20,000 to 25,000 clones, roughly two thirds being singletons. Sequencing used stem cell memory CD4+ T cells from blood. The receptors shown here come from a woman aged 35 to 49 with type 1 diabetes.

J is TRBJ2-2 and V is TRBV5-1; D may be TRBD1 (5 bases). Germline CDR1 SGHRS, CDR2 YFSETQ. V gave up 1 base and J gave up 8 bases, with 6 bases separating them. The CDR3 is made up of 12 amino acids. This chain's CDR3 is CASSLTGGELFF. DNA for the CDR3: TGCGCCAGCAGCTTGACAGGAGGGGAGCTGTTTTTT.

This clone was observed once. The rearrangement uses TRBV5-4 and TRBJ2-7; 8 bases are shared with TRBD2. CDR3 length: 14 residues. From germline, CDR1 is SGHNT and CDR2 YYREEE (reference sequence). V lost 4 bases, J lost 1 base, and 4 bases stayed unmatched. The CDR3 DNA reads TGTGCCAGCAGCCCGTCTAGCGGGTCCTACGAGCAGTACTTC. Protein sequence: CASSPSSGSYEQYF.

This clone was picked up a small number of times. The CDR3 loop reads CASSKTRVSSYNEQFF. CDR3 in DNA: TGTGCCAGCAGTAAGACGCGGGTGAGCTCCTACAATGAGCAGTTCTTC. The J gene is TRBJ2-1, the V gene TRBV2; D is perhaps TRBD2 (5 bases). The CDR3 runs to 16 residues. CDR1 is SNHLY and CDR2 is FYNNEI in the germline V gene. V lost 5 bases and J 0 bases, leaving 14 bases between the germline ends.

This clone was observed a handful of times. V and J are TRBV2 and TRBJ1-1; TRBD1 might be the D (5 bases). This CDR3 has 14 amino acids. The V gene lost 7 bases and the J gene lost 5 bases, with 17 bases spanning the gap. Germline V lookup: CDR1 SNHLY, CDR2 FYNNEI. CDR3 coding DNA: TGTGCCAGCACCGGGGGGACGGGGAGTACTGAAGCTTTCTTT. It translates to CASTGGTGSTEAFF. Full variable domain (missing parts from reference TRBV2 and TRBJ1-1): EPEVTQTPSHQVTQMGQEVILRCVPISNHLYFYWYRQILGQKVEFLVSFYNNEISEKSEIFDDQFSVERPDGSNFTLKIRSTKLEDSAMYFCASTGGTGSTEAFFGQGTRLTVV.

This chain uses TRBV6-6 with TRBJ2-3, with 11 bases identical to TRBD2. Germline V CDR1 and CDR2: MNHNY, SVGAGI (reference sequence). This CDR3 has 16 amino acids. V trimming: 6 bases; J trimming: 5 bases; junction bases outside the gene matches: 10. DNA of the CDR3: TGTGCCAGCAGCGACAGTAGCGGGGGGGCACGAGATACGCAGTATTTT. Its translation is CASSDSSGGARDTQYF.